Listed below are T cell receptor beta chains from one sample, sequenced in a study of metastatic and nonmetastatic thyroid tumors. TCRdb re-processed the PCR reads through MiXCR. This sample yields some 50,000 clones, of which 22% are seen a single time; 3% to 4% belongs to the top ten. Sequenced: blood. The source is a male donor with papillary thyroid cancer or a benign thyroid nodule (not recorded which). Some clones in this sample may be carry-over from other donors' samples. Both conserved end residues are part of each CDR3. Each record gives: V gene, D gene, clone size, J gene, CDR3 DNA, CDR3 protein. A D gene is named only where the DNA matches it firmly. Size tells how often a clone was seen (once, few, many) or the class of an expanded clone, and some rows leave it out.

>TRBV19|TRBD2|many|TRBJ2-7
TGTGCCAGTAGTGCAACCGGGACTAGCGGCTACGAGCAGTACTTC
CASSATGTSGYEQYF
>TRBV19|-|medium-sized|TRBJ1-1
TGTGCCAGTAGTCTACTTGCGGGTACCGAGGCTTTCTTT
CASSLLAGTEAFF
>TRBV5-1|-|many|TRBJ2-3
TGCGCCAGCAGCCTGAATAGTGTGGATACGCAGTATTTT
CASSLNSVDTQYF
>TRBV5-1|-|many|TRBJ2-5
TGCGCCAGCAGCTTGCGGGAGACCCAGTACTTC
CASSLRETQYF
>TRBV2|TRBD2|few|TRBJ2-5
TGTGCCAGCAGTGAGGGTCTAGCGGCTCCGGGGACCCAGTACTTC
CASSEGLAAPGTQYF
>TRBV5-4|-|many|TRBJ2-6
TGTGCCAGCAGGCGGGACCTAGCGATCCCTGGGGCCAACGTCCTGACTTTC
CASRRDLAIPGANVLTF
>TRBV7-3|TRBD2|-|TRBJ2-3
TGTGCCAGCAGCCCGTACCCGACTAGCGGGGAGGCATATACGCAGTATTTT
CASSPYPTSGEAYTQYF
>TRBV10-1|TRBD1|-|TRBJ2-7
TGCGCCAGGCACCGGGACAGGGTCTCCTACGAGCAGTACTTC
CARHRDRVSYEQYF
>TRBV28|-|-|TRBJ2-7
TGTGCCAGCAGTTCACCCACCGGGCAGGGCGTATACGAGCAGTACTTC
CASSSPTGQGVYEQYF
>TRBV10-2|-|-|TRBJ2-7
TGCGCCAGCAGCGACGGCTACGAGCAGTACTTC
CASSDGYEQYF
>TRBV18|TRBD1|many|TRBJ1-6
TGTGCCAGCTCCGGCGGGACAGGGCGTAATATCTATAATTCACCCCTCCACTTT
CASSGGTGRNIYNSPLHF
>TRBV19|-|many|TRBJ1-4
TGTGCCAGTAGTCCTTGGACCGGGGGTGAAAAACTGTTTTTT
CASSPWTGGEKLFF
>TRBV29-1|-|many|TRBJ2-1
TGCAGCGTTGCGCTAGCTACCTACAATGAGCAGTTCTTC
CSVALATYNEQFF
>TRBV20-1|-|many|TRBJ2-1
TGCAGTGCTAGAGGTGCAGGGTGGAATGAGCAGTTCTTC
CSARGAGWNEQFF
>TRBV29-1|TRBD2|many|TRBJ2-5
TGCAGCGTACTAGCGGGGGGGACCAACCAAGAGACCCAGTACTTC
CSVLAGGTNQETQYF
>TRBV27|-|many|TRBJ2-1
TGTGCCAGCAGTTTATCAATGGGGAGAGGCACTGAGCAGTTCTTC
CASSLSMGRGTEQFF
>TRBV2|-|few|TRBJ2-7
TGTGCCAGCAGTGAAGCGGGGACCCAAGGCTACGAGCAGTACTTC
CASSEAGTQGYEQYF
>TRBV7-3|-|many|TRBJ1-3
TGTGCCATCCAGGACGGCATCTCTGGAAACACCATATATTTT
CAIQDGISGNTIYF
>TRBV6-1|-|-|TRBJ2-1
TGTGCCAGCATCCCTGGAGACAGGTACTACATCAATGAGCAGTTCTTC
CASIPGDRYYINEQFF
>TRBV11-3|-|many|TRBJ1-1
TGTGCCAGCCGCATGGGGGTAGCTGAAGCTTTCTTT
CASRMGVAEAFF
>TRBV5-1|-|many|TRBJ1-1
TGCGCCAGCAGCCAAATAAGGGGCACTGAAGCTTTCTTT
CASSQIRGTEAFF
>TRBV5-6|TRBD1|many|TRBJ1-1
TGTGCCAGCAGCCTCGGGACAGCGAACACTGAAGCTTTCTTT
CASSLGTANTEAFF
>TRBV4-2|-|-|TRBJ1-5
TGTGCCAGCAGCCAAGATGCAGCAGGAGTCAATCAGCCCCAGCATTTT
CASSQDAAGVNQPQHF
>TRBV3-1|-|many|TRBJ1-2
TGTGCCAGCAGCACGACGGTATATGGCTACACCTTC
CASSTTVYGYTF
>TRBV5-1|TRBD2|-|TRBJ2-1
TGCGCCAGCAGCTTGGGACTAGCGGGAACCAATGAGCAGTTCTTC
CASSLGLAGTNEQFF
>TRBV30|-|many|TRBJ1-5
TGTGCCTGGAGTGATGGGGAGTTTCAGCCCCAGCATTTT
CAWSDGEFQPQHF
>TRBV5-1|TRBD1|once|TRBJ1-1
TGCGCCAGCAGCTTGACAGGGGTAGGTGAAGCTTTCTTT
CASSLTGVGEAFF
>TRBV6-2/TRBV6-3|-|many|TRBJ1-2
TGTGCCAGCACAACGGGGGGCCGAGGCTACACCTTC
CASTTGGRGYTF
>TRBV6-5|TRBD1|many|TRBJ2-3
TGTGCCAGCAGTTACGGACAGGGAATCACAGATACGCAGTATTTT
CASSYGQGITDTQYF
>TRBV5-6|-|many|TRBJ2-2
TGTGCCAGCAGCACCCGCCTCACCACCGGGGAGCTGTTTTTT
CASSTRLTTGELFF
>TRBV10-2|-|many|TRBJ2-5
TGCGCCAGCAGTCCCTGGCGGGGAGAGACCCAGTACTTC
CASSPWRGETQYF
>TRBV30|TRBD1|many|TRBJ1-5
TGTGCCTGGAGTGTAAGGACAGGGAGGTGGAAAAGCAATCAGCCCCAGCATTTT
CAWSVRTGRWKSNQPQHF
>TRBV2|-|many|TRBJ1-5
TGTGCCAGCAGTGTAACCTTACATCAGCCCCAGCATTTT
CASSVTLHQPQHF
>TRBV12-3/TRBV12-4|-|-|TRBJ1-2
TGTGCCAGCAGTTCTTGGGCGGGGGACTATGGCTACACCTTC
CASSSWAGDYGYTF
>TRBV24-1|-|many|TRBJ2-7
TGTGCCACCCCCTATAAGGGCCTCTCCTACGAGCAGTACTTC
CATPYKGLSYEQYF
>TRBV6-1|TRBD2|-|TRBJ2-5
TGTGCCAGCAGTGAGGGCATAGCGGGAGTAGAGACCCAGTACTTC
CASSEGIAGVETQYF
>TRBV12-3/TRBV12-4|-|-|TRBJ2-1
TGTGCCAGCAGTTTTGAGCGTGGCGGGGACCCAAATGAGCAGTTCTTC
CASSFERGGDPNEQFF
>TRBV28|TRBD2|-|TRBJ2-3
TGTGCCAGCAGTTTGACTAGCGGGAGGGCAGTAAGGACGCAGTATTTT
CASSLTSGRAVRTQYF
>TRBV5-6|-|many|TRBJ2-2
TGTGCCAGCAGTTTGACAGACGCGAACACCGGGGAGCTGTTTTTT
CASSLTDANTGELFF
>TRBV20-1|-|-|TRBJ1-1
TGCAGTGCCCCCCTATGGACTGAAGCTTTCTTT
CSAPLWTEAFF
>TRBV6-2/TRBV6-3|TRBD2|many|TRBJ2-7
TGTGCCAGCCAGCGCGGGGGGGGCACCTACGAGCAGTACTTC
CASQRGGGTYEQYF
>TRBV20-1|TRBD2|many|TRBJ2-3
TGCAGTGGCGGGGGAGAAGGCGCAGATACGCAGTATTTT
CSGGGEGADTQYF
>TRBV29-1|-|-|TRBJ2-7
TGCAGCGTTGAAGCTCCAGATGTCCCCGGCCAGGCGCCTGACGAGCAGTACTTC
CSVEAPDVPGQAPDEQYF
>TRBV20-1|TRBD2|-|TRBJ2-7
TGCAGTGCTGCTCCGGGACTATCCTACGAGCAGTACTTC
CSAAPGLSYEQYF
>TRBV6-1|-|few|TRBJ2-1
TGTGCCAGCAGTGAAGGGTCAGCGGCCCTGATAAATGAGCAGTTCTTC
CASSEGSAALINEQFF
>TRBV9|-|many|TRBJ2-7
TGTGCCAGCAGCGTAGCGCCAGGGGAGGACGAGCAGTACTTC
CASSVAPGEDEQYF
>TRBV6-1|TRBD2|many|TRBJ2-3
TGTGCCAGCAGTCTCATAGCGGGAGAAGGCACAGATACGCAGTATTTT
CASSLIAGEGTDTQYF
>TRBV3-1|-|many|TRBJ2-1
TGTGCCAGCAGCCAAGTAAGGGGCGGGCGTTACAATGAGCAGTTCTTC
CASSQVRGGRYNEQFF
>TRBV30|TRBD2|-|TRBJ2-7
TGTGCCTGGAGTCTGCCTAGCGGGAGTACGTACTTC
CAWSLPSGSTYF
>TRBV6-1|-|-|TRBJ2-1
TGTGCCAGCAGTGACTTTTGGCGGGGTGAATACAATGAGCAGTTCTTC
CASSDFWRGEYNEQFF
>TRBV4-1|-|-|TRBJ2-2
TGCGCCAGCAGCCAAGTCGTCGTACACGGATACGGGGAGCTGTTTTTT
CASSQVVVHGYGELFF
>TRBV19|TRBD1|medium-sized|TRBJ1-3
TGTGCCAGTAGTATTAGGACAGGCTCTGGAAACACCATATATTTT
CASSIRTGSGNTIYF
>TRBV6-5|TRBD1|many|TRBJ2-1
TGTGCCAGCAGTTACCTTGGACAGGACTCCTACAATGAGCAGTTCTTC
CASSYLGQDSYNEQFF
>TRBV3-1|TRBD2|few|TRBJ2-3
TGTGCCAGCAGCCAAGGACTAGCGGGAGGGGGGTGTTTT
CASSQGLAGGGCF
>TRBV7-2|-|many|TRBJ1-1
TGTGCCAGCAGCTTGACCCTTTTGGGGGTTGACACTGAAGCTTTCTTT
CASSLTLLGVDTEAFF
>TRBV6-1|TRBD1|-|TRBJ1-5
TGTGCCAGCAGTACCACAGGGGGTAATCAGCCCCAGCATTTT
CASSTTGGNQPQHF
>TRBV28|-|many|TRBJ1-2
TGTGCCAGCAGTTCCGAACAGGGAGACTATGGCTACACCTTC
CASSSEQGDYGYTF
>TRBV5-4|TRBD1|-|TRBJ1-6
TGTGCCAGCAGCTTGAGGGGACAGGATTCACCCCTCCACTTT
CASSLRGQDSPLHF
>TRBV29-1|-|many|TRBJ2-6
TGCAGCGTTGAAAACCCGACAGAAAACTCTGGGGCCAACGTCCTGACTTTC
CSVENPTENSGANVLTF
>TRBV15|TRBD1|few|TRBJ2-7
TGTGCCACCAGCAGAGACAGGGGGAGCTCCTACGAGCAGTACTTC
CATSRDRGSSYEQYF